This T cell receptor beta chain was identified during a study of T cells after yellow fever vaccination. This clonotype showed up many times. The V and J ends lost 3 bases and 0 bases respectively, with 15 bases between them. The germline gives CDR1 DFQATT, CDR2 SNEGSKA (reference sequence). The CDR3 has 16 residues. One entry per CDR3 protein, called by TCRdb with MiXCR from the 5' RACE reads. The data show some 150,000 distinct CDR3 sequences, approximately 6.6% seen once. The input for sequencing was CD4+ T cells sorted from PBMCs, taken 10 days after the yellow fever booster vaccination. The receptor was isolated from a man aged 30 to 45 who received the YFV17D yellow fever vaccine. This rearrangement joins TRBV20-1 to TRBJ2-1; tentatively, D is TRBD1 or TRBD2 (5 bases each). The CDR3 here is CSARYNGASSYNEQFF. The CDR3 region has the DNA TGCAGTGCTAGGTATAACGGGGCAAGCTCCTACAATGAGCAGTTCTTC.